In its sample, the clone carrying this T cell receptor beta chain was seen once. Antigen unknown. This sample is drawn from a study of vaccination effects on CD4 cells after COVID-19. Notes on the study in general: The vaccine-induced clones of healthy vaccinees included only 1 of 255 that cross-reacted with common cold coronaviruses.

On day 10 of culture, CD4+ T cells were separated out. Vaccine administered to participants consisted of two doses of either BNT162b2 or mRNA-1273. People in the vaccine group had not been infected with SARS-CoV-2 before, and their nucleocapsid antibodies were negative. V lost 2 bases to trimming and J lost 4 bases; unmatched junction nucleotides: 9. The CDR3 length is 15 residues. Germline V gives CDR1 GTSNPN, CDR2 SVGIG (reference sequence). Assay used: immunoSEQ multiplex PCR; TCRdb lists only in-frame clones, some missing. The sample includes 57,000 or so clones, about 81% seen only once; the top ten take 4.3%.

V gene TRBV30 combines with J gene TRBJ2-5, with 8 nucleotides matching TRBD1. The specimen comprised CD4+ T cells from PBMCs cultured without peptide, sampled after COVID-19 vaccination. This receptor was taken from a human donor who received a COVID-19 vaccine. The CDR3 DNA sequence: TGTGCCTGGAGTCTCGGACAGGGATTCGGAGAGACCCAGTACTTC. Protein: CAWSLGQGFGETQYF.